The clone carrying this T cell receptor beta chain was counted only a few times. As originally analysed: Using reference gene primer amplification, nucleated cell counts were estimated. Here immunoSEQ multiplex PCR was the method, and the copy in TCRdb shows in-frame clones only, minus some. Clone size and V and J calls were adopted from that table, with D and trimming inferred from the DNA. The top ten clones hold 20% to 30% of a sample with roughly 170,000 clones, 88% of them seen once. These data belong to a study of blood T cell repertoires in COVID-19. Study-wide background: Donors in the United States, Italy and Spain gave samples during acute or convalescent COVID-19. Sources were T cells, B-cell-depleted T cells, or PBMCs; the material itself was cDNA or gDNA.

This CDR3 contains 11 residues. V was trimmed by 1 base and J by 3 bases, leaving 4 bases between them. The germline CDR1 and CDR2 sequences are DFQATT and SNEGSKA (reference sequence). The sample comprised peripheral blood. V usage is TRBV20-1 and J usage is TRBJ2-7; D is unclear. This clonotype was obtained from a man in his 60s with acute or convalescent COVID-19. The CDR3: CSARAGYEQYF. The CDR3 region has the DNA TGCAGTGCTAGAGCGGGCTACGAGCAGTACTTC.